These 12 T cell receptor beta chains were all obtained from the same sample, sequenced in a study of cytomegalovirus exposure and HLA in healthy donors. PCR amplification relied on 60 Vbeta primers (plus 13 Jbeta primers). Only in-frame clones appear in the TCRdb table, and some are missing; sequencing was by immunoSEQ multiplex PCR. The sample carries about 140,000 clones, about 80% recorded once. The sequencing sample was made of PBMCs. These receptors were obtained from a woman aged 18-30 years in good health and CMV-seropositive.

This clone occurred once. This chain connects TRBV30 to TRBJ2-7, with TRBD1 matching 8 bases. The germline gives CDR1 GTSNPN, CDR2 SVGIG (reference sequence). J gave up 5 bases and V 7 bases, and 16 bases lay outside the gene matches. The CDR3 sequence is 15 residues long. The CDR3 loop is CAFCGQGERIHEQYF. CDR3 sequence (DNA): TGTGCCTTCTGTGGACAGGGTGAAAGAATCCACGAGCAGTACTTC.

The rearrangement links TRBV12-5 to TRBJ1-2, with 7 bases lining up with TRBD1. J was trimmed by 3 bases and V by 1 base; bases with no gene match: 2. CDR3 length equals 14 residues. From germline, CDR1 is LGHNT and CDR2 FRNRAP. CDR3 protein: CASGLEDRYYGYTF. CDR3 DNA sequence: TGTGCTAGTGGTTTGGAGGACAGGTACTATGGCTACACCTTC.

Comments on this clone: This specimen includes other DNA sequences encoding the same CDR3. The V and J genes are TRBV5-1 and TRBJ2-7; D ambiguous. The V gene's germline CDR1 is SGHRS and CDR2 YFSETQ. This CDR3 is built from 12 residues. V was cut by 5 bases and J by 4 bases, with 10 bases left in between. The CDR3 is CASSSNSYEQYF. The CDR3 coding sequence is TGCGCCAGCAGTTCTAATTCATACGAGCAGTACTTC.

This chain joins TRBV10-3 and TRBJ2-3; no firm D call. The V and J ends lost 10 bases and 0 bases respectively, with 17 bases between them. Germline CDR1 ENHRY, CDR2 SYGVKD. The CDR3 loop spans 15 amino acids. The CDR3 nucleotides are TGTGCCACCCGTATTGATGGCTCTAGCACAGATACGCAGTATTTT. Translation gives CATRIDGSSTDTQYF.

The rearrangement joins TRBV28 to TRBJ2-7; D is possibly TRBD2 (5 bases). This CDR3 spans 15 amino acids. In germline, CDR1 is MDHEN, CDR2 SYDVKM. The V end lost 5 bases, the J end lost 10 bases, and 24 bases lay between the germline ends. CDR3 sequence (DNA): TGTGCCAGCAGTCCAATTCTGGGAGAGAGAACTATCCAGTACTTC. It translates to CASSPILGERTIQYF.

The sample holds a few counts of this clone. V and J are TRBV6-5 and TRBJ2-5; 12 bases are shared with TRBD1. The V and J ends lost 2 bases and 5 bases, in that order; junction bases with no gene match: 6. Germline V CDR1 and CDR2: MNHEY, SVGAGI. This CDR3 has 16 residues. This CDR3 is CASSYKGTGGGETQYF. In nucleotides, the CDR3 is TGTGCCAGCAGTTACAAGGGGACAGGGGGCGGCGAGACCCAGTACTTC.

V gene TRBV9 combines with J gene TRBJ1-2; TRBD1 is a possible D gene (6 bases). CDR1 and CDR2 from the germline V gene are SGDLS and YYNGEE. This CDR3 region has 17 residues. The V gene lost 0 bases and the J gene lost 7 bases, with 22 bases spanning the gap. CDR3 sequence reads: CASSVEAVPSRGGGYTF. The CDR3 DNA follows: TGTGCCAGCAGCGTAGAGGCGGTCCCCTCTAGGGGGGGTGGCTACACCTTC. The variable domain in full, with the rest retrieved from reference TRBV9 and TRBJ1-2, is DSGVTQTPKHLITATGQRVTLRCSPRSGDLSVYWYQQSLDQGLQFLIQYYNGEERAKGNILERFSAQQFPDLHSELNLSSLELGDSALYFCASSVEAVPSRGGGYTFGSGTRLTVV.

The V and J genes are TRBV10-2 and TRBJ1-1; D gene ambiguous. The CDR3 runs 15 residues. Germline CDR1 reads WSHSY; CDR2 reads SAAADI. V shed 0 bases and J shed 7 bases, with 15 bases lying between them. CDR3 amino acids: CASSESGSAMLEAFF. The CDR3 DNA reads TGCGCCAGCAGTGAGTCGGGGAGTGCGATGCTTGAAGCTTTCTTT.

The rearrangement joins TRBV14 to TRBJ2-3; 11 bases are shared with TRBD2. This CDR3 is 16 amino acids long. Germline CDR1 is SGHDN and CDR2 is FVKESK. V was clipped by 4 bases and J by 1 base; unmatched bases: 4. The DNA for the CDR3 is TGTGCCAGCAGCCCCCTTAGCGGGGGGGGCACAGATACGCAGTATTTT. This sequence encodes CASSPLSGGGTDTQYF.

The chain links TRBV5-1 to TRBJ2-1, with 9 bases identical to TRBD1. The germline gives CDR1 SGHRS, CDR2 YFSETQ. This CDR3 has 15 amino acids. The J segment lost 7 bases and the V segment lost 4 bases, leaving 9 bases of the junction unmatched. CDR3 in amino acids: CASSLKPGQGNEQFF. The CDR3 DNA is TGCGCCAGCAGCCTGAAACCGGGACAGGGAAATGAGCAGTTCTTC.

The chain is built from TRBV10-3 and TRBJ1-5; D is perhaps TRBD1 (5 bases). Germline assignment: CDR1 ENHRY and CDR2 SYGVKD. This CDR3 contains 15 residues. The V end was cut by 0 bases, the J end by 5 bases, with 11 bases between. For the CDR3, the DNA is TGTGCCATCAGTGAGTCGGCAGGGAAGGATCAGCCCCAGCATTTT. This codes for CAISESAGKDQPQHF.

This clone was observed a handful of times. J is TRBJ1-2 and V is TRBV28, with 7 bases matching TRBD1. This CDR3 is built from 14 residues. Germline V gene sequence: CDR1 MDHEN, CDR2 SYDVKM. The J segment lost 8 bases and the V segment lost 6 bases, leaving 12 bases of the junction unmatched. In DNA, the CDR3 is TGTGCCAGCAGACGTAAAGGGGGCGCACCCGGCTACACCTTC. This gives the protein CASRRKGGAPGYTF.